This T cell receptor (beta chain) was profiled in a study of cytomegalovirus exposure and HLA in healthy donors. Study in general: Roughly 180 million T cells yielded approximately 100 million unique TCR beta sequences, as an earlier analysis found.

Germline V CDR1 and CDR2: MGHRA, YSYEKL. V dropped 4 bases and J dropped 2; count of bases not matched to a gene: 28. There are 22 residues in the CDR3. This clone was seen only once. Its antigen is currently unknown. Findings and caveats of the study: Follow-up analysis found HLA locus-dependent TCR association rates, highest for DRB1 and lowest for HLA-C.

PCR employed 60 Vbeta and 13 Jbeta primers. Here immunoSEQ multiplex PCR was the method, and the copy in TCRdb shows in-frame clones only, minus some. The sample consists of around 70,000 clones, around three quarters of them appearing once. The chain uses TRBV4-1 and TRBJ2-7; 8 positions match TRBD1. Material: PBMCs. This receptor was taken from a male donor in good health and CMV-seropositive. CDR3 in amino acids: CASSPELGQGAYHISLTYEQYF. The CDR3, as DNA: TGCGCCAGCAGCCCGGAACTCGGGCAGGGGGCATATCACATAAGTCTTACCTACGAGCAGTACTTC.